Here is one T cell receptor (beta chain) with its context. This sample stems from a study of blood T cell repertoires in COVID-19. The V end lost 3 bases, the J end lost 7 bases, and 12 bases lay between the germline ends. The CDR3 totals 13 residues. Germline-derived CDR1 and CDR2 are DFQATT and SNEGSKA (reference sequence). Sequencing used immunoSEQ multiplex PCR; TCRdb keeps in-frame clones, though not all of them. The sample gives around 89,000 clones, 55% to 75% of which show up once; 13% to 15% is in the top ten. Sequencing input: peripheral blood. V gene TRBV20-1 combines with J gene TRBJ1-4; the D gene is possibly TRBD1 (6 bases). The sequence came from a woman at least 80 years old with acute or convalescent COVID-19. The CDR3 DNA follows: TGCAGTGCTAGTCCCGGGACAACTGAAAAACTGTTTTTT. Translation gives CSASPGTTEKLFF.